This record concerns one T cell receptor beta chain sequence. The antigen is unknown. Genomic DNA, serving as template, underwent TCR beta VDJ and CDR3 profiling. TCRdb re-derived calls from the reads in MiXCR, one entry per CDR3 protein. The table shows some 200,000 distinct CDR3 sequences, with 61% occurring only once. The V and J ends lost 5 bases and 5 bases respectively, with 11 bases between them. CDR1 and CDR2 (germline): SGHVS, FNYEAQ. This CDR3 contains 13 residues. The data are from a study of CD8+CD57+ T cells in acquired aplastic anemia. Study-level information: The average for DNA from sorted CD4+ and CD8+ cells was 3 to 3.5 ug. The study obtained 9.5 million to 12 million reads on average for CD4+ cells from healthy donors.

Study results and caveats: Any difference that existed in CD8+ Simpson's diversity between patients and controls was not significant. About 27 shared CD8+ CDR3s appeared highly expressed within patients' immunodominant clones.

V and J are TRBV7-6 and TRBJ2-3; no clear D. This clonotype originated in a human donor in good health. Sequencing was performed on sorted CD4+, CD8+, or CD8+CD57+ T cells (not recorded which) from PBMCs. CDR3: CASSQDPQDTQYF. CDR3 in DNA: TGTGCCAGCAGCCAAGATCCCCAAGATACGCAGTATTTT.